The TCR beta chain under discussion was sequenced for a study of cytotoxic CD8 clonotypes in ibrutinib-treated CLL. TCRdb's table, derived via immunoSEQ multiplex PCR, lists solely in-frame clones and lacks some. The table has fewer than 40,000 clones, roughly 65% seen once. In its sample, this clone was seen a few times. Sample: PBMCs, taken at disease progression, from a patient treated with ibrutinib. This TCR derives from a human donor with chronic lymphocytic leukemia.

CDR3 protein: CASSEIGAETQYF. CDR3 nucleotide sequence: TGTGCCAGCAGTGAGATAGGGGCAGAGACCCAGTACTTC. V is TRBV6-1 and J is TRBJ2-5; TRBD1 might be the D (5 bases). Per germline, CDR1 MNHNS and CDR2 SASEGT. V lost 3 bases and J 4 bases, leaving 9 bases between the germline ends. The CDR3 totals 13 residues.